The 8 T cell receptor beta chains listed next were all sequenced from one sample in a study of cytomegalovirus exposure and HLA in healthy donors. The data were produced by immunoSEQ multiplex PCR, yet TCRdb's version contains in-frame clones alone and is incomplete. The sample records some 170,000 clones, roughly 96% being singletons. The sequenced sample was PBMCs. These receptors were taken from a woman in her late teens or twenties in good health and CMV-seronegative.

This chain joins TRBV6-5 and TRBJ2-1, with 11 bases that match TRBD2. Looked up from germline, CDR1 is MNHEY and CDR2 is SVGAGI. The CDR3 consists of 15 residues. After removal of 4 bases from V and 5 bases from J, the junction contained 4 bases not matched to a gene. CDR3: CASSLAGGPHNEQFF. The CDR3 DNA is TGTGCCAGCAGTTTAGCGGGGGGGCCCCACAATGAGCAGTTCTTC.

The chain has TRBV6-5 and TRBJ2-7, with a tentative D call TRBD1 (6 bases). With 0 bases removed from V and 3 bases from J, the gap between germline ends came to 12 bases. Germline V lookup: CDR1 MNHEY, CDR2 SVGAGI. CDR3 length: 15 residues. The CDR3 DNA sequence: TGTGCCAGCAGTTACTCTACAGGGAGCAACTACGAGCAGTACTTC. It encodes CASSYSTGSNYEQYF.

The sample holds a few counts of this clone. The rearrangement joins TRBV6-4 to TRBJ2-1; perhaps TRBD2 as D (6 bases). V lost 7 bases to trimming and J lost 6 bases, with 16 bases between them. CDR3 size: 14 residues. In germline, CDR1 is MRHNA, CDR2 SNTAGT. The CDR3 nucleotides are TGTGCCAGCACACCGGGACTGGGGTCCAATGAGCAGTTCTTC. Its translation: CASTPGLGSNEQFF.

The chain employs TRBV19 and TRBJ1-5; 7 bases match TRBD1. The J segment lost 2 bases and the V segment lost 4 bases, leaving 2 bases of the junction unmatched. Germline V CDR1 and CDR2: LNHDA, SQIVND (reference sequence). The CDR3 is made up of 14 amino acids. The CDR3 DNA follows: TGTGCCAGTAGTAGACAGGGAGGCAATCAGCCCCAGCATTTT. Amino acids: CASSRQGGNQPQHF.

This clone is a singleton in its sample. The V and J genes are TRBV5-4 and TRBJ2-7; TRBD1 agrees at 9 bases. The CDR3 totals 14 residues. V lost 0 bases to trimming and J lost 5 bases; unmatched junction nucleotides: 3. Germline values: CDR1 SGHNT, CDR2 YYREEE (reference sequence). CDR3 protein: CASSLGTGANEQYF. CDR3 DNA sequence: TGTGCCAGCAGCTTGGGGACAGGGGCGAACGAGCAGTACTTC.

The chain links TRBV7-9 to TRBJ1-2; D is uncertain. Germline CDR1 SEHNR, CDR2 FQNEAQ (reference sequence). Trimming cost V 5 bases and J 5 bases, with 18 bases left between them. The CDR3 extends over 15 amino acids. For the CDR3, the DNA is TGTGCCAGCAGCCCGGGGTTGGCAGATGGGTATGGCTACACCTTC. It yields the protein CASSPGLADGYGYTF.

In DNA, the CDR3 is TGTGCCAGCTCACCAGTGGGGCTAATGAACACTGAAGCTTTCTTT. It translates to CASSPVGLMNTEAFF. The chain carries TRBV18 and TRBJ1-1, with a tentative D call TRBD1 (5 bases). Trimming shortened V by 2 bases and J by 0 bases, and 10 bases separated the two germline ends. Germline-derived CDR1 and CDR2 are KGHSH and LQKENI. The CDR3 totals 15 residues.

The rearrangement uses TRBV5-1 and TRBJ1-4, with 9 positions matching TRBD1. V shed 2 bases, J shed 10 bases, and the junction held 18 bases outside the gene matches. This CDR3 region has 18 residues. The V gene's germline CDR1 is SGHRS and CDR2 YFSETQ. DNA for the CDR3: TGCGCCAGCAGCTTAGACCCGCCTACCTTACAGGGGGCGAGAAAACTGTTTTTT. Protein sequence: CASSLDPPTLQGARKLFF.